The present T cell receptor beta chain was sequenced within a study of blood T cell repertoires in COVID-19. Clones were sequenced by immunoSEQ multiplex PCR, and TCRdb holds only the in-frame ones, with some missing. Of fewer than 300,000 clones listed, about 89% were seen once; the top ten hold roughly 9%. In this sample, this clone turned up a few times. The CDR3 has 14 residues. Germline lookup yields CDR1 SEHNR and CDR2 FQNEAQ (reference sequence). Trimming took off 0 bases at V and 6 bases at J, with 9 bases between the two ends. Sequencing was carried out using PBMCs or T cells enriched from blood (not recorded which). This clonotype was sampled from a man in his forties who had recovered from COVID-19. The chain couples TRBV7-9 to TRBJ1-5, with D unresolved. Written as DNA, the CDR3 is TGTGCCAGCAGCTTAGCGAGTGGTACTCAGCCCCAGCATTTT. It is translated as CASSLASGTQPQHF.